This T cell receptor (beta chain) was identified during a study of blood T cells in healthy people across ages. Study-wide findings and caveats: Whereas aged donors had fewer naive CD4+ cells, long-lived donors had more of them and higher diversity.

Next came a second PCR, run for about 7 to 12 cycles, which used a sample-barcoded 5' primer along with a J-beta primer mix. Using its own MiXCR run on the 5' RACE reads, TCRdb lists one record per CDR3 protein. The table lists around 750,000 distinct CDR3 sequences, about 53% of them singletons. Points on this clonotype: Its target is unknown.

The sample, 7.5 to 10 milliliters of peripheral blood, was drawn from each donor. V lost 4 bases, J lost 6 bases, and 9 bases lay in between. This CDR3 has 12 amino acids. Germline values: CDR1 SGHTA, CDR2 FQGNSA. This chain joins TRBV7-2 and TRBJ1-1; D unclear. This TCR came from a man older than 75 in good health. The sequencing input was blood. CDR3: CASSYRGSEAFF. Here the CDR3 DNA reads TGTGCCAGCAGCTATCGGGGTTCTGAAGCTTTCTTT.